This is a list of T cell receptor beta chains from one sample in a study of blood T cell repertoires in COVID-19. The protocol was immunoSEQ multiplex PCR, while the TCRdb copy is restricted to in-frame clones and leaves out a portion. The data contain around 400,000 clones, more than 75% of them seen just once; the ten biggest clones take up about 2.5%. Sequenced input: peripheral blood. The receptor set was obtained from a woman in her fifties or sixties with COVID-19, enrolled during active disease. Both conserved end residues are part of each CDR3. Clone sizes are given selectively: once, few, many, or a class where the clone is expanded.

V,length,size,CDR3
TRBV19,14,-,CASSIGGEWGPQHF
TRBV10-3,16,-,CAISDAAGTAIYGYTF
TRBV19,15,-,CASRVGQGATDTQYF
TRBV20-1,11,-,CSAPRGDGYTF
TRBV9,13,few,CASSVDSGNTIYF
TRBV5-1,19,-,CASRLGRGGRYSGANVLTF
TRBV9,15,-,CASSVDNRGRDGYTF
TRBV19,15,-,CASMGTSPTTDTQYF
TRBV6-1,15,-,CASSEFASRDRDTFF
TRBV5-6,13,-,CASSLAQTYEQYF
TRBV5-1,16,-,CASTPSGTRSSYEQYF
TRBV6-5,14,-,CASSRDSSGNTIYF
TRBV18,14,-,CASSPGRHGEKLFF
TRBV10-1,15,few,CASSSRDTDYNEQFF
TRBV5-1,14,-,CASSLEGQAAGYTF
TRBV14,15,-,CASSPRWAMNTEAFF
TRBV5-1,14,-,CASSSGQGAREQYF
TRBV5-4,15,-,CASSSRGAGTGELFF
TRBV5-1,16,few,CASSSTGGPGDTEAFF
TRBV19,14,-,CASSIGPRPYEQYF
TRBV11-2,17,-,CASSLGKWTASTDTQYF
TRBV15,15,-,CATSRDYGGEETQYF
TRBV6-2/TRBV6-3,16,-,CASSQNPRGGSYEQYF
TRBV2,15,-,CASSEDRSSTDTQYF
TRBV7-9,15,once,CASSTSGGTGTEAFF
TRBV12-3/TRBV12-4,13,-,CASTTRGFTEAFF
TRBV2,15,-,CASSDGSSYNSPLHF
TRBV7-9,14,-,CASSLASDVDTQYF
TRBV6-1,15,-,CASSVRDSLNTRQYF
TRBV7-8,14,-,CASSSLQGYTEAFF
TRBV6-5,15,few,CASSYSGGSDYGYTF
TRBV30,16,-,CAWSDPSTGRNTEAFF
TRBV3-1/TRBV3-2,17,-,CASSQGLAGGPSGELFF
TRBV29-1,13,-,CSVESSRDLGAFF
TRBV3-1/TRBV3-2,14,-,CASSYGTAQRPQHF
TRBV13,16,-,CASSYGTGDSNQPQHF
TRBV6-6,15,-,CASRDLGTGVTEAFF
TRBV7-3,12,-,CASSSDSNEQFF
TRBV5-1,13,-,CASSSTGGREQYF
TRBV6-5,15,-,CASISGSFTNEKLFF
TRBV27,14,-,CASSLRQGNQPQHF
TRBV4-1,16,-,CASSQSSGGRTGELFF
TRBV12-3/TRBV12-4,13,-,CASRGPVESGYTF
TRBV5-1,15,-,CASRPGLTGKDTQYF
TRBV5-1,16,-,CASHLGTAGGSYEQYF
TRBV5-1,16,-,CASSLAAGGGEETQYF
TRBV19,12,-,CASRDRGQAQHF
TRBV7-9,16,-,CASSLEYGATNEKLFF
TRBV29-1,14,once,CSARTSGDGGELFF
TRBV5-1,15,-,CASSLGGAESYGYTF
TRBV24-1,15,-,CATSEGEQGRNEQFF
TRBV2,13,-,CASRQSSRHTIYF